This T cell receptor beta chain comes out of a study of T cells in localized non-small cell lung cancer. Study observations and caveats: Compared with tumor, uninvolved adjacent lung displayed greater T cell clonality, ranking highest overall. Adjacent lung tissue had a median around 50 of the top 100 clones found in the tumor. The study linked higher blood T cell density to longer overall survival. A single tumor region was sequenced, leaving heterogeneity possible.

Assay used: immunoSEQ multiplex PCR; TCRdb lists only in-frame clones, some missing. The sample has 37,000 or so clones, about 90% seen once. This clone was seen a few times. What it recognizes is unknown. This specimen consisted of peripheral blood, obtained before any cancer treatment. This TCR derives from a woman aged 35-75 years with stage I lung adenocarcinoma.

As DNA, the CDR3 is TGTGCCTGGAGTCCGGGGGGTTACGGGTCCTACGAGCAGTACTTC. As protein: CAWSPGGYGSYEQYF. The chain joins TRBV30 to TRBJ2-7; 7 bases align to TRBD2. Germline V gene sequence: CDR1 GTSNPN, CDR2 SVGIG (reference sequence). The J segment lost 1 base and the V segment lost 2 bases, leaving 8 bases of the junction unmatched. This CDR3 has 15 amino acids.